This TCR beta chain was documented in a study of cytotoxic CD8 clonotypes in ibrutinib-treated CLL (TCRdb year 2021). For the wider study: The cohort included around 15 treatment-naive and under 13 relapsed/refractory patients; roughly 17 were IGHV unmutated. Cryopreserved peripheral blood mononuclear cells were obtained before treatment, at response, and at either sustained remission or disease progression. Longitudinal samples were obtainable from about 30% of the 86 participants in the trial. Response samples were taken after a median of approximately a year on treatment, ranging from 6 to 36 months. Samples averaged 255,043 productive templates and 90,000 to 100,000 productive rearrangements. Partial responses were observed in some 24 patients and complete responses in 2; after a median follow-up of 68 months, remission was maintained in around 14 patients and progression was observed in approximately 12. Patients were still on ibrutinib when every remission and progressive disease sample was collected.

The time point label, as the study defines it: about a year on ibrutinib. For TCR beta library preparation, roughly 2 micrograms of genomic DNA were extracted from the cryopreserved PBMCs. Longitudinal blood samples from CLL patients receiving ibrutinib monotherapy were subjected to high-throughput TCR beta sequencing. The patients were enrolled in a single-center, open-label phase 2 trial of ibrutinib monotherapy. Study-wide findings and limitations: Sustained-remission and progressing patients did not have matched sampling times, and lymph node repertoires were not examined. Clonality rose at ibrutinib response, remained stable during sustained remission, and dropped back toward baseline at progression. Public clonotypes were rare and either shrank or stayed stable during treatment, and the rise in clonality at ibrutinib response reflected expansion of private clonotypes. Baseline clonality was found to be higher than that of age-matched healthy donors and was strongly correlated with circulating CD8+ T-cell counts.

Note on this clone: Its cognate antigen has yet to be identified. Base qualities are not provided; no much larger clone lies one nucleotide away.

From the germline V gene, CDR1 is SNHLY and CDR2 is FYNNEI. V is cut by 6 bases and J by 2 bases, and the space between the germline ends is 12 bases. Including cysteine and phenylalanine, the CDR3 has 14 amino acids. Only CDR3 DNA is held: 42 bases, read in frame from base 1. On a MiSeq, deep resolution sequencing aimed for a depth between 1 in 1 million and 1 in 200,000 T cells, with each clonotype covered approximately 10x on average. The immunoSEQ hsTCRB Kit was used to generate the TCR beta libraries. Per the original workflow: The data were analyzed with ImmunoSEQ Analyzer and ImmunoSEQ Data Assistant, and V, D and J gene assignments followed IMGT definitions. Clonality, which ranges from 0 to 1, was calculated as one minus the normalized Shannon entropy of productive rearrangement frequencies. Only overrepresented clonotypes making up at least 0.05% of each patient's repertoire were included in the public clonotype analysis. Approximately 12 age-matched healthy donor repertoires from immuneACCESS were used as controls for clonality. TCRdb holds this immuneACCESS table with in-frame rearrangements only. Some clones are missing; in checked studies, unresolved V genes explain under half, and the rest has no known cause. V, J and clone size reflect that table, while D and trimming were determined from the DNA. Recorded for this sample are 45,000 to 55,000 clones; around 53% of them occurred a single time. Clones ranked in the top ten supply around a third of the sample.

The input for sequencing was PBMCs, taken after 12 months of ibrutinib treatment. The receptor comes from a human donor with chronic lymphocytic leukemia. This chain joins TRBV2 to TRBJ2-3, with TRBD2 tentatively as D gene (6 bases match). The DNA reads as follows: TGTGCCAGCAGCCCTAGCGAGATCACAGATACGCAGTATTTT. This sequence encodes CASSPSEITDTQYF.